One and the same sample provided the 3 T cell receptor beta chains below, sequenced in a study of blood T cell repertoires in COVID-19. Profiling relied on immunoSEQ multiplex PCR, and the TCRdb table lists in-frame clones only, not all of them. This table has roughly 240,000 clones, roughly 82% appearing once. The sequencing sample was made of PBMCs or T cells enriched from blood (not recorded which). Receptor source: a woman aged 45-65 years who had recovered from COVID-19.

The rearrangement uses TRBV4-3 and TRBJ2-3; a weak D match, TRBD1 (5 bases). V lost 0 bases, J lost 1 base, and 5 bases lay in between. CDR3 length equals 14 residues. Per the germline V gene, CDR1 is LGHNA and CDR2 is YSLEER. The CDR3 sequence: CASSQEGRTDTQYF. CDR3 coding DNA: TGCGCCAGCAGCCAAGAGGGGCGCACAGATACGCAGTATTTT.

This chain joins TRBV12-3 or TRBV12-4 and TRBJ1-2, with D unresolved. The CDR3 has 12 residues. The germline V and J ends were trimmed by 6 bases and 5 bases, with 10 bases remaining between them. The CDR3 nucleotides are TGTGCCAGCAGCTCGGGGTCATATGGCTACACCTTC. This sequence encodes CASSSGSYGYTF.

This clone showed up many times. Other DNA sequences in this sample translate to the same CDR3. The chain uses TRBV6-4 and TRBJ2-1; 11 bases align to TRBD2. Germline values: CDR1 MRHNA, CDR2 SNTAGT. The CDR3 loop spans 14 amino acids. The ends lost 3 bases at V and 6 bases at J; junction bases unmatched: 1. Here the CDR3 DNA reads TGTGCCAGCAGTGATAGCGGGGGGGCCAATGAGCAGTTCTTC. It encodes CASSDSGGANEQFF.